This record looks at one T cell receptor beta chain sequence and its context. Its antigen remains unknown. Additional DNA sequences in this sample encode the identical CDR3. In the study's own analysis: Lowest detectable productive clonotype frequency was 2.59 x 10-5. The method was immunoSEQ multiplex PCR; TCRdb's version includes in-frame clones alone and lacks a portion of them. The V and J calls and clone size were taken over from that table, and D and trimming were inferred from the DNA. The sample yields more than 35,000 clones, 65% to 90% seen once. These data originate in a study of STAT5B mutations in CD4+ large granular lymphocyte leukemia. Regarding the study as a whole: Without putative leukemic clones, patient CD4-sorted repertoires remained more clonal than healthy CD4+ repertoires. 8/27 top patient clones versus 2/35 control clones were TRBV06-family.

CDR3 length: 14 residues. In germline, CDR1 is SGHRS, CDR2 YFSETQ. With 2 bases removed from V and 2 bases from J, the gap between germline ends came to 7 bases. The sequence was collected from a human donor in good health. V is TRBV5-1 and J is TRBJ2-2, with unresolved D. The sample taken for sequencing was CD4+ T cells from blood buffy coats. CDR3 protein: CASSLTGNTGELFF. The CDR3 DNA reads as TGCGCCAGCAGCTTAACCGGAAACACCGGGGAGCTGTTTTTT.